Listed below are T cell receptor beta chains from one sample, sequenced in a study of early T cells in non-severe SARS-CoV-2 infection. One entry per CDR3 protein, called by TCRdb with MiXCR from the 5' RACE reads. The sample includes 45,000 to 50,000 distinct CDR3 sequences, less than 7.5% of them seen just once. This material consisted of whole blood, taken at baseline. The receptor set was obtained from an adult who was a healthcare worker with PCR-confirmed SARS-CoV-2 infection or an uninfected control (not recorded which). Each CDR3 is given without its conserved first and last residue. Each record gives: clone size, V gene, CDR3 protein. A row's size may be missing; if present it is once, few, many or a size class.

size: many
V: TRBV4-3
CDR3: ASSQDVVNYNEQF

size: NA
V: TRBV12-3/TRBV12-4
CDR3: ASSLTLARNTQY

size: NA
V: TRBV4-2
CDR3: ASSQGQGHTEAF

size: few
V: TRBV6-4
CDR3: ASSDSGASGGPGSYEQY

size: many
V: TRBV7-2
CDR3: ASSLSQNIQY

size: many
V: TRBV5-1
CDR3: ASSVWGNEQF

size: many
V: TRBV4-1
CDR3: ASSHGGGRTEAF

size: NA
V: TRBV28
CDR3: ASIGVNEQY

size: many
V: TRBV20-1
CDR3: SLGSGGGYNEQF

size: few
V: TRBV6-2/TRBV6-3
CDR3: ASSPGAGEAF

size: few
V: TRBV5-1
CDR3: ASSSTVTSGDPRKTQY

size: many
V: TRBV21-1
CDR3: ASSKPGQGYEQY

size: few
V: TRBV9
CDR3: ASSEGVDTQY

size: many
V: TRBV27
CDR3: ATGTGGRWH

size: many
V: TRBV7-8
CDR3: ASSLLTSGQETQY

size: many
V: TRBV7-2
CDR3: ASRLNGGARGQF

size: NA
V: TRBV3-1
CDR3: ASSQRSGGARDTQY

size: few
V: TRBV24-1
CDR3: ATNDHGTGSGNTIY

size: few
V: TRBV9
CDR3: ASSVGTTPNTGELF

size: many
V: TRBV7-9
CDR3: ASSLSGIGEQY

size: few
V: TRBV12-3/TRBV12-4
CDR3: ASSMDKNTGELF

size: many
V: TRBV19
CDR3: ASKVGGRTGDGYT

size: many
V: TRBV7-2
CDR3: ASSLVGGKLIYGYT

size: NA
V: TRBV11-2
CDR3: ASSPPGYSSYNSPLH

size: many
V: TRBV4-3
CDR3: ASSQVTENTIY

size: NA
V: TRBV24-1
CDR3: ATSDYRSKGSYEQY

size: many
V: TRBV12-3/TRBV12-4
CDR3: ASSRGQFSGNTIY

size: few
V: TRBV4-3
CDR3: ASSQVGTGKTEAF

size: many
V: TRBV12-3/TRBV12-4
CDR3: ASTSGGAETQY

size: many
V: TRBV12-2
CDR3: ASRLVVGMNTEAF

size: many
V: TRBV7-2
CDR3: ASSLGSGSDIQY

size: few
V: TRBV19
CDR3: ASSGGLADTQY

size: few
V: TRBV7-2
CDR3: ASSFQWGGGGDNEQF

size: many
V: TRBV19
CDR3: ASSPREEMNTEAF

size: NA
V: TRBV6-6
CDR3: ASSRSTNEQF

size: NA
V: TRBV30
CDR3: AWSDRTLRAQH

size: many
V: TRBV29-1
CDR3: SVDLSTDTQY

size: few
V: TRBV6-2/TRBV6-3
CDR3: ASSQTSNEQF

size: few
V: TRBV19
CDR3: ASKEQGASGNTIY

size: few
V: TRBV2
CDR3: ASRPGGADYGYT

size: few
V: TRBV27
CDR3: ASSSTGWTEAF

size: many
V: TRBV6-2/TRBV6-3
CDR3: ASSFSYEQY

size: few
V: TRBV11-2
CDR3: ASSRGPSNQPQH

size: few
V: TRBV7-9
CDR3: ASSLAREQY

size: few
V: TRBV20-1
CDR3: SASTHGRLGTEAF

size: many
V: TRBV30
CDR3: AWSEQREPGGNTIY